This T cell receptor (beta chain) was documented in a study of T cell changes during pregnancy in multiple sclerosis. Repertoires were generated with immunoSEQ multiplex PCR, while TCRdb's copy carries only in-frame clones and drops some. Here the sample spans 75,000 to 95,000 clones, 80% to 95% being singletons. J was trimmed by 1 base and V by 6 bases; bases with no gene match: 2. Germline V lookup: CDR1 MNHNS, CDR2 SASEGT. This CDR3 has 14 amino acids. This clonotype was obtained from a female donor with multiple sclerosis, enrolled in a pregnancy study. This chain joins TRBV6-1 and TRBJ1-3; 8 bases agree with TRBD1. The sample in question was peripheral blood, obtained after pregnancy. CDR3 DNA: TGTGCCAGCAGCCGGACAGGGTCTGGAAACACCATATATTTT. This codes for CASSRTGSGNTIYF.